This TCR beta chain was recovered during a study of Ad26.COV2.S vaccination and SARS-CoV-2 variants. Whole-study context: The vaccine Ad26.COV2.S was put into the muscle once, or twice with 56 days between. General study findings and limits: After vaccination, reports described spike-specific CD8+ and CD4+ T cell responses as showing substantial breadth.

The CDR3 runs 20 residues. Germline V gene lookup returns CDR1 MNHNY and CDR2 SVGAGI (reference sequence). V shed 5 bases and J 0 bases; nucleotides not matched to a gene: 10. Treatment defined: around 19 received Ad26.COV2.S at low or high dose, single or two shots; roughly five received placebo; per-sample allocation not given. The investigators took samples on day 63 after the first vaccine or placebo injection. A remark on this clone: The antigen remains undetermined.

The protocol was immunoSEQ multiplex PCR, while the TCRdb copy is restricted to in-frame clones and leaves out a portion. The sample yields approximately 420,000 clones, 88% seen once. Specimen: peripheral blood, collected in a trial of Ad26.COV2.S vaccine versus placebo. The genes are TRBV6-6 and TRBJ2-2, with 15 bases fitting TRBD2. This clonotype originated in a person aged 18 to 65 who received the Ad26.COV2.S COVID-19 vaccine or a placebo. The chain's CDR3 is CASSPPGLAGGPANTGELFF. The CDR3, as DNA: TGTGCCAGCAGTCCACCGGGACTAGCGGGGGGCCCCGCGAACACCGGGGAGCTGTTTTTT.